The present T cell receptor beta chain was sequenced within a study of T cell clonality in common variable immunodeficiency. TCRdb's copy holds only in-frame clones and misses some; the assay was immunoSEQ multiplex PCR. The record shows some 40,000 clones for this sample, with no singletons present. This CDR3 has 14 residues. Germline-derived CDR1 and CDR2 are SEHNR and FQNEAQ (reference sequence). This clone was observed a handful of times. With the read ending 3 residues before the CDR3 end, the germline J gene is used to fill in that end. Sequencing was done on a sample of peripheral blood mononuclear cells. This chain links TRBV7-9 with TRBJ1-2, with D uncertain. The clonotype originates from a person aged 18 to 70 in good health. The DNA read from the CDR3 is TGTGCCAGCAGCTTCCTGACTAGTGGGCGCGAC. This gives the protein CASSFLTSGRD. From start to end, the CDR3 is CASSFLTSGRDYTF.